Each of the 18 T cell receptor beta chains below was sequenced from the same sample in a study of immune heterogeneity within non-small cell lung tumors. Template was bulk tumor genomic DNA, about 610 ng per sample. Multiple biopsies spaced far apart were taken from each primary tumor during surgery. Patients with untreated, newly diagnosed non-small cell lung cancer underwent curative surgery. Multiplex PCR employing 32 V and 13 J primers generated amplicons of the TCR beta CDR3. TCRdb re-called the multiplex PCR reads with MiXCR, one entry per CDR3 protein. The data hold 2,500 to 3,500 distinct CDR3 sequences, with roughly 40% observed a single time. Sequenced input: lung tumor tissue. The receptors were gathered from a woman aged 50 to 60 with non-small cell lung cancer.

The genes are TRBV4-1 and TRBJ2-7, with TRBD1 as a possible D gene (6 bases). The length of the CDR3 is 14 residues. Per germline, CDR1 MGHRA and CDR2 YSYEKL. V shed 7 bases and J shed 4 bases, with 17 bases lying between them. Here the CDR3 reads CASIHAGDNYEQYF. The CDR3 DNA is TGCGCCAGCATCCATGCAGGGGATAATTACGAGCAGTACTTC.

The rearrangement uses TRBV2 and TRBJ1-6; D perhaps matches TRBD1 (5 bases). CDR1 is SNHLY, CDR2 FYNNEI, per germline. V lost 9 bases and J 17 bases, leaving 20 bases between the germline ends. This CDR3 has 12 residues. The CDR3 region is CASSPGTSFFHF. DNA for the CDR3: TGTGCCAGTAGTCCCGGGACTTCTTTTTTCCACTTT. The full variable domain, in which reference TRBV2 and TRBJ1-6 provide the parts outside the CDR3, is EPEVTQTPSHQVTQMGQEVILRCVPISNHLYFYWYRQILGQKVEFLVSFYNNEISEKSEIFDDQFSVERPDGSNFTLKIRSTKLEDSAMYFCASSPGTSFFHFGNGTRLTVT.

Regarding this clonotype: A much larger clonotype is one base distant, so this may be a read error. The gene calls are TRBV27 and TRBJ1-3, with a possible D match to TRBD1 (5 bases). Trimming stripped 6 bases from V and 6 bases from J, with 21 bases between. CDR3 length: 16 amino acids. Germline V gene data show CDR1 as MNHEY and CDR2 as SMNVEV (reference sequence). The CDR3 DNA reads TGTGCCAGCAGCCCCCGTGGGGGGAGATCGGTAAACACCATATATTTT. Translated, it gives CASSPRGGRSVNTIYF.

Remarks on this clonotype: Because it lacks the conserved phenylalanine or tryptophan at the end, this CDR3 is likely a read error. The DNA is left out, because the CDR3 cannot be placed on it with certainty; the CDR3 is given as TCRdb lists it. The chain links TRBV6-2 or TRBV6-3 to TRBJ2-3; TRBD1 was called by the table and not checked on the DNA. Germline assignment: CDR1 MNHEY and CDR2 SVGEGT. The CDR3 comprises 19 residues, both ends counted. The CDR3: CASSSPPPGSGDGEQYFGP.

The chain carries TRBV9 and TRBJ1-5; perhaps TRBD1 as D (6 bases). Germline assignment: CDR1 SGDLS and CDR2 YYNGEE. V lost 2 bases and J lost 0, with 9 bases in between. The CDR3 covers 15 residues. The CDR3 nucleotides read TGTGCCAGCAGCGTTACAGGGACTAGCAATCAGCCCCAGCATTTT. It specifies CASSVTGTSNQPQHF.

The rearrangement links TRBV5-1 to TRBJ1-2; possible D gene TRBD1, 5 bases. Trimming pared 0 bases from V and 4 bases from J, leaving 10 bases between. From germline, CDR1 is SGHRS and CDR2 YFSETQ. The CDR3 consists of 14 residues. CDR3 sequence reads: CASSLAPGFYGYTF. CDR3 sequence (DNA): TGCGCCAGCAGCTTGGCACCAGGGTTCTATGGCTACACCTTC. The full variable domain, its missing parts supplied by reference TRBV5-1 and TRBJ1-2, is KAGVTQTPRYLIKTRGQQVTLSCSPISGHRSVSWYQQTPGQGLQFLFEYFSETQRNKGNFPGRFSGRQFSNSRSEMNVSTLELGDSALYLCASSLAPGFYGYTFGSGTRLTVV.

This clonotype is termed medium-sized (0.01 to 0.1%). The CDR3 sequence: CASSDRTEAFF. The CDR3 DNA reads as TGTGCCAGCAGTGACAGGACTGAAGCTTTCTTT. This chain links TRBV28 with TRBJ1-1; D might be TRBD1 (6 bases). The CDR3 is 11 amino acids. Germline V CDR1 and CDR2: MDHEN, SYDVKM. Trimming took off 5 bases at V and 5 bases at J, with 6 bases between the two ends.

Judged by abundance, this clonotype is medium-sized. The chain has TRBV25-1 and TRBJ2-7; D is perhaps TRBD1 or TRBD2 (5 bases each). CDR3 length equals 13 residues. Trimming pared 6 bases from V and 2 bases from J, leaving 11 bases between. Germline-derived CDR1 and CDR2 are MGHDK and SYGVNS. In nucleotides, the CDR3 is TGTGCCAGCAGCCCGGGACGGGCCTACGAGCAGTACTTC. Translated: CASSPGRAYEQYF.

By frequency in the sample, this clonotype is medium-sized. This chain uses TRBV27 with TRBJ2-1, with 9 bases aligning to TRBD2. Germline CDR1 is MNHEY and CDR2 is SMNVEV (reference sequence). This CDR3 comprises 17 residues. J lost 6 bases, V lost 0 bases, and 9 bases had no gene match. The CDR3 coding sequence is TGTGCCAGCAGTTTATCCTCCGGGACTAGCCGAATCAATGAGCAGTTCTTC. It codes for CASSLSSGTSRINEQFF.

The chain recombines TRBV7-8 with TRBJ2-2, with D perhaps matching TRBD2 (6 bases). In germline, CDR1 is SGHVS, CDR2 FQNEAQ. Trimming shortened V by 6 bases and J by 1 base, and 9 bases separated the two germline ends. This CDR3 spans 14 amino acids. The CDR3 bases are TGTGCCAGCAGGTGGGACTTGAACACCGGGGAGCTGTTTTTT. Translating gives CASRWDLNTGELFF.

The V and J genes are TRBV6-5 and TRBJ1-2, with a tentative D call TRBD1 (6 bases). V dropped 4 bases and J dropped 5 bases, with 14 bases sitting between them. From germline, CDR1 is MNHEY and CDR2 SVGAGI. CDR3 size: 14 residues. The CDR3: CASSFSGDQYGYTF. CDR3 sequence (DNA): TGTGCCAGCAGTTTCTCAGGGGACCAATATGGCTACACCTTC.

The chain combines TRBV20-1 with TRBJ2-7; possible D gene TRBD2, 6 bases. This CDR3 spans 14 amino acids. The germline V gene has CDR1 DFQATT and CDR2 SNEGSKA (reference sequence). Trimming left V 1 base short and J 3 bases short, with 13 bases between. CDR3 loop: CSARAGTGFYEQYF. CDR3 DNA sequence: TGCAGTGCTAGAGCCGGGACTGGATTCTACGAGCAGTACTTC.

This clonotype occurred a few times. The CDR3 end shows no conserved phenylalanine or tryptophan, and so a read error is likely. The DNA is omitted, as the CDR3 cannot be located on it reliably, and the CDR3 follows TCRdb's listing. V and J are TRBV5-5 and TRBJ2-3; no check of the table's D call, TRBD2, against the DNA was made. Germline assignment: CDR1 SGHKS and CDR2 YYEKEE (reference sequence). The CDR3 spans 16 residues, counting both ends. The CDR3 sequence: CASSLIPQAYEQYFGP.

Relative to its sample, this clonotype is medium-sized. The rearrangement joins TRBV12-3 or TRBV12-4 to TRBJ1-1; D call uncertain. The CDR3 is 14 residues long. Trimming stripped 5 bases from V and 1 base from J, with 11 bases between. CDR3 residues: CASSPRAPNTEAFF. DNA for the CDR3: TGTGCCAGCAGTCCCCGAGCCCCGAACACTGAAGCTTTCTTT.

Here the CDR3 DNA reads TGTGCCACCAGTGATTTGGAACTGAACACCGGGGAGCTGTTTTTT. It encodes CATSDLELNTGELFF. The chain combines TRBV24-1 with TRBJ2-2; D unresolved. Deletions cut 0 bases from V and 1 base from J, with 5 bases between. The V gene's germline CDR1 is KGHDR and CDR2 SFDVKD. CDR3 length equals 15 residues.

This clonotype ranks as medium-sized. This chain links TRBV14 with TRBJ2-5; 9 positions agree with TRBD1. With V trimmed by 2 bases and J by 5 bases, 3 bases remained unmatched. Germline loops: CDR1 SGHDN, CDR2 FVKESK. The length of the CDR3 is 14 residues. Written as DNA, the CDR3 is TGTGCCAGCAGCCAAAACAGGGGGCATGAGACCCAGTACTTC. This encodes CASSQNRGHETQYF.

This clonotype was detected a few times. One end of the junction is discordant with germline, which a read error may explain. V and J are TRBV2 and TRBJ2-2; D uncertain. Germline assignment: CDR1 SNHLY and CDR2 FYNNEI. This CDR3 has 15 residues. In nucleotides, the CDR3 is TGTGCCAGCAGTGAAATCAATCCGAACACCAGGGAGCTGTTTTTT. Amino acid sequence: CASSEINPNTRELFF.

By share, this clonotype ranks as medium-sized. CDR3 coding DNA: TGTGCCAGCAGCCCCCAACCGACAGATACGCAGTATTTT. It translates to CASSPQPTDTQYF. The chain has TRBV11-3 and TRBJ2-3; no clear D gene. V was clipped by 5 bases and J by 3 bases, with 9 bases between them. The germline CDR1 and CDR2 sequences are SGHNT and YENEEA. The CDR3 has 13 amino acids.